The next 8 T cell receptor beta chains were all read from a single sample in a study of shared clonotypes between healthy human individuals. Sequencing used immunoSEQ multiplex PCR; TCRdb keeps in-frame clones, though not all of them. This sample has about 1.5 million clones, with 96% found just once. The sample was naive CD4+ T cells sorted from blood. As to subset: CD45RA+ positively selected. The receptors here all came from a man aged 30-40 years in good health.

The chain links TRBV19 to TRBJ2-7, with TRBD2 matching over 7 bases. Germline CDR1 is LNHDA and CDR2 is SQIVND (reference sequence). V was pared by 6 bases and J by 3 bases, with 14 bases of the junction left unmatched. There are 16 residues in the CDR3. The CDR3 loop reads CASSTVAGAGNYEQYF. Here the CDR3 DNA reads TGTGCCAGTAGCACCGTGGCGGGAGCTGGGAACTACGAGCAGTACTTC. Complete variable domain (other parts from reference TRBV19 and TRBJ2-7): DGGITQSPKYLFRKEGQNVTLSCEQNLNHDAMYWYRQDPGQGLRLIYYSQIVNDFQKGDIAEGYSVSREKKESFPLTVTSAQKNPTAFYLCASSTVAGAGNYEQYFGPGTRLTVT.

J is TRBJ2-3 and V is TRBV7-2, with D unresolved. The ends were cut back, 5 bases at V and 3 bases at J, with 21 bases in the middle. This CDR3 region has 17 residues. Per germline, CDR1 SGHTA and CDR2 FQGNSA. This chain's CDR3 is CASSRVSTRVLTDTQYF. DNA of the CDR3: TGTGCCAGCAGCCGAGTATCTACTCGTGTTCTTACAGATACGCAGTATTTT. The variable domain in full, completed from reference TRBV7-2 and TRBJ2-3, reads GAGVSQSPSNKVTEKGKDVELRCDPISGHTALYWYRQSLGQGLEFLIYFQGNSAPDKSGLPSDRFSAERTGGSVSTLTIQRTQQEDSAVYLCASSRVSTRVLTDTQYFGPGTRLTVL.

The rearrangement uses TRBV18 and TRBJ1-5; D is uncertain. Trimming left V 0 bases short and J 5 bases short, with 8 bases between. Germline V gene lookup returns CDR1 KGHSH and CDR2 LQKENI. The CDR3 contains 14 residues. The CDR3 loop is CASSPPHRDQPQHF. In DNA, the CDR3 is TGTGCCAGCTCACCACCACACAGAGATCAGCCCCAGCATTTT. The complete variable domain, with remaining parts taken from reference TRBV18 and TRBJ1-5, reads NAGVMQNPRHLVRRRGQEARLRCSPMKGHSHVYWYRQLPEEGLKFMVYLQKENIIDESGMPKERFSAEFPKEGPSILRIQQVVRGDSAAYFCASSPPHRDQPQHFGDGTRLSIL.

This chain uses TRBV2 with TRBJ1-5; TRBD1 might be the D (6 bases). V was trimmed by 5 bases and J by 0 bases, leaving 20 bases between them. The length of the CDR3 is 18 residues. Germline V gene lookup returns CDR1 SNHLY and CDR2 FYNNEI. Written as DNA, the CDR3 is TGTGCCAGCAGTCGACAGGCGTCGCCAGGTTATAGCAATCAGCCCCAGCATTTT. It yields the protein CASSRQASPGYSNQPQHF.

Remarks on this clone: Distinct nucleotide sequences in the sample also encode this CDR3. This rearrangement joins TRBV27 to TRBJ2-3; unclear D gene. Germline lookup yields CDR1 MNHEY and CDR2 SMNVEV (reference sequence). The V end was cut by 4 bases, the J end by 4 bases, with 3 bases between. The CDR3 runs 11 residues. The CDR3 loop is CASSSADTQYF. As DNA, the CDR3 is TGTGCCAGCAGTTCCGCAGATACGCAGTATTTT.

The genes are TRBV6-1 and TRBJ2-2, with TRBD1 identical over 10 bases. This CDR3 region has 15 residues. CDR1 MNHNS and CDR2 SASEGT come from the germline V gene. V shed 5 bases and J 4 bases; nucleotides not matched to a gene: 4. The CDR3 loop is CASSRQGAPTGELFF. The CDR3 DNA follows: TGTGCCAGCAGTAGACAGGGGGCCCCCACCGGGGAGCTGTTTTTT.

Only one count was recorded for this clone. The genes are TRBV29-1 and TRBJ2-5, with TRBD2 as a possible D gene (6 bases). Looked up from germline, CDR1 is SQVTM and CDR2 is ANQGSEA. This CDR3 region has 13 residues. Trimming removed 1 base from V and 4 bases from J, with 10 bases in between. The CDR3 DNA reads as TGCAGCGTTGAAGTGAAGGGAGGAGAGACCCAGTACTTC. Protein product: CSVEVKGGETQYF. Full variable domain (rest looked up from reference TRBV29-1 and TRBJ2-5): SAVISQKPSRDICQRGTSLTIQCQVDSQVTMMFWYRQQPGQSLTLIATANQGSEATYESGFVIDKFPISRPNLTFSTLTVSNMSPEDSSIYLCSVEVKGGETQYFGPGTRLLVL.

The chain joins TRBV19 to TRBJ1-5, with 8 positions matching TRBD1. The CDR3 totals 15 residues. Looked up from germline, CDR1 is LNHDA and CDR2 is SQIVND (reference sequence). With 9 bases clipped from V and 4 bases from J, the junction kept 11 bases outside the gene matches. The CDR3 region is CASALGTGQNQPQHF. The CDR3 region has the DNA TGTGCCAGCGCCCTAGGGACAGGCCAAAATCAGCCCCAGCATTTT.